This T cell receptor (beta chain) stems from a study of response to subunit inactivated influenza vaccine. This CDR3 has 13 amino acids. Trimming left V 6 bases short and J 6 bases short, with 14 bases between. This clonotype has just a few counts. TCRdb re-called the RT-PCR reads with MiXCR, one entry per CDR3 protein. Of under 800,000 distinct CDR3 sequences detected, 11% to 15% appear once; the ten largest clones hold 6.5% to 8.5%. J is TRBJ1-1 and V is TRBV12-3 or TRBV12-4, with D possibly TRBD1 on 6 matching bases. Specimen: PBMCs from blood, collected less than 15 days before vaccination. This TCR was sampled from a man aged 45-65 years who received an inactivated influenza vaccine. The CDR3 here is CASRPRRGSEAFF. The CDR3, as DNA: TGTGCCAGCAGACCTAGGAGGGGGTCTGAAGCTTTCTTT.